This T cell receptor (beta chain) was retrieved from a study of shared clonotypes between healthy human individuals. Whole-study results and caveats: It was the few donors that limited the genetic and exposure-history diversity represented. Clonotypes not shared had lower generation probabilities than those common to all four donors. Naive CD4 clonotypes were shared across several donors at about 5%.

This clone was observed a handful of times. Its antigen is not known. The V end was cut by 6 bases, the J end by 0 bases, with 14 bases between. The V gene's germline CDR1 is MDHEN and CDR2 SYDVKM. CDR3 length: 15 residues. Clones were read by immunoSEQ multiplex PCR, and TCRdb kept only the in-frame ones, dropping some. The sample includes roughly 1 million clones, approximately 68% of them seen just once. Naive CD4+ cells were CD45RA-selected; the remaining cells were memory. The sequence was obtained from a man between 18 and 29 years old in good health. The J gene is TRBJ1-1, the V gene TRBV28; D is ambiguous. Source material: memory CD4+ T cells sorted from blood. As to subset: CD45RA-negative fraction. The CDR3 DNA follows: TGTGCCAGCAGGGGCCTAGGGAACGTGAACACTGAAGCTTTCTTT. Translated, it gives CASRGLGNVNTEAFF.